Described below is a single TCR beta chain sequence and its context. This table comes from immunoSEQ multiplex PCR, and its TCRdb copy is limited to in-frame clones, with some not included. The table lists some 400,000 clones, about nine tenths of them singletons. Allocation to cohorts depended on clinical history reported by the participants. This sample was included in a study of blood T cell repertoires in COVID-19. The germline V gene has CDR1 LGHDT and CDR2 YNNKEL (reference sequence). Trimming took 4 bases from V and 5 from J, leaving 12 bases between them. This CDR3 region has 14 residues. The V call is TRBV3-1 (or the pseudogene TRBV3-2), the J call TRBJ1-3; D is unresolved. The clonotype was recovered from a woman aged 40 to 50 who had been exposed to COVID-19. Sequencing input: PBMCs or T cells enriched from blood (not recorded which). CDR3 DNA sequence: TGTGCCAGCAGCCCAGGCAGGATAAGAAACACCATATATTTT. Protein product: CASSPGRIRNTIYF.